This T cell receptor beta chain derives from a study of blood T cells in healthy people across ages. PCR was performed a second time for about 6 to 12 cycles using a sample-barcoded 5' primer and a J-beta primer mix. One entry per CDR3 protein, called by TCRdb with MiXCR from the 5' RACE reads. The data hold fewer than 1.5 million distinct CDR3 sequences, with approximately 42% observed a single time. Per the germline V gene, CDR1 is DFQATT and CDR2 is SNEGSKA (reference sequence). The CDR3 spans 19 residues. V trimming: 1 base; J trimming: 5 bases; junction bases outside the gene matches: 20. General observations from the study: Older age went with lower TCR beta diversity per million T cells, in a roughly linear way.

Concerning this clonotype: Its antigen is not identified.

The sequencing sample was made of blood. The V and J genes are TRBV20-1 and TRBJ2-3; TRBD2 aligns across 8 bases. The TCR was taken from a woman aged 18-35 years in good health. CDR3 coding DNA: TGCAGTGCTAGAGTGCTAGGGCCACCAGCGGGGGTCAACAGAGATACGCAGTATTTT. Its protein product is CSARVLGPPAGVNRDTQYF.